The clone carrying this TCR beta chain is a singleton in its sample. The source of the sample is a study of shared clonotypes between healthy human individuals. Deletions cut 1 base from V and 0 bases from J, with 15 bases between. CDR1 is SGHTA, CDR2 FQGNSA, per germline. This CDR3 is built from 17 residues. The donor population consisted of healthy HIV-negative adults with no recent acute infections or vaccinations. Produced via immunoSEQ multiplex PCR; TCRdb's table is partial and in-frame only. The sample holds about 490,000 clones; 79% are singletons and the top ten take approximately 12%. Sequenced: PBMCs. The chain recombines TRBV7-2 with TRBJ1-1; D uncertain. The clonotype comes from a middle-aged woman in good health. Some clones in this sample may be carry-over from other donors' samples. As DNA, the CDR3 is TGTGCCAGCAGCTTAGATCTCAGGCCCTCCTTGAACACTGAAGCTTTCTTT. It is translated as CASSLDLRPSLNTEAFF.